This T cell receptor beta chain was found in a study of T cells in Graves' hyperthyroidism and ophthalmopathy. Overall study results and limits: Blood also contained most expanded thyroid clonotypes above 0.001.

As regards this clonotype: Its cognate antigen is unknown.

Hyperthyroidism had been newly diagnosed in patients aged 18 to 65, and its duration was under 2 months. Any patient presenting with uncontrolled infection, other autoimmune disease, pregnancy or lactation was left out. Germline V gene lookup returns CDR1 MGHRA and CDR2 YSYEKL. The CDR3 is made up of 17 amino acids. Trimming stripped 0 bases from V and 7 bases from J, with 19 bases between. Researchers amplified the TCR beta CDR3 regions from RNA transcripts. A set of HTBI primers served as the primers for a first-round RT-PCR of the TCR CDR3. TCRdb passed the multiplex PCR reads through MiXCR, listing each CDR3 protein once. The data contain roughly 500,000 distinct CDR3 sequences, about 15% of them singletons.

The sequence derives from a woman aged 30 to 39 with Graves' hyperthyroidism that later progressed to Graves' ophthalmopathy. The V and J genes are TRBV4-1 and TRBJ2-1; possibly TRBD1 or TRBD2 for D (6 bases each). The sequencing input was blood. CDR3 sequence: CASSQDGGGAFGNEQFF. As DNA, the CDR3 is TGCGCCAGCAGCCAAGATGGGGGCGGGGCCTTCGGGAATGAGCAGTTCTTC.